The rows below give T cell receptor beta chains drawn from one sample of a study of Ad26.COV2.S vaccination and SARS-CoV-2 variants. TCRdb's copy holds only in-frame clones and misses some; the assay was immunoSEQ multiplex PCR. The table includes about 320,000 clones, around four fifths detected once. The sequencing here drew on peripheral blood, taken in a trial of Ad26.COV2.S vaccine versus placebo. All receptors come from a person between 18 and 65 years old who received the Ad26.COV2.S COVID-19 vaccine or a placebo. CDR3s include the opening cysteine and the closing phenylalanine or tryptophan. The size field is filled for only some rows; it gives once, few, many or a size class.

abundance: many
j_gene: TRBJ2-1
v_gene: TRBV10-2
CDR3aa: CASSESGLAGRQQFF

abundance: -
j_gene: TRBJ1-4
v_gene: TRBV7-9
CDR3aa: CASSPHRAGGGEKLFF

abundance: -
j_gene: TRBJ2-2
v_gene: TRBV5-6
CDR3aa: CASTREVGSPNTGELFF

abundance: -
j_gene: TRBJ1-5
v_gene: TRBV19
CDR3aa: CASSITGTSNQPQHF

abundance: -
j_gene: TRBJ1-2
v_gene: TRBV9
CDR3aa: CASSRWTESYGYTF

abundance: -
j_gene: TRBJ2-2
v_gene: TRBV6-4
CDR3aa: CASSLDGAGELFF

abundance: -
j_gene: TRBJ1-5
v_gene: TRBV20-1
CDR3aa: CSASHPQGAYNQPQHF

abundance: -
j_gene: TRBJ2-5
v_gene: TRBV30
CDR3aa: CAWSPRGETQYF

abundance: -
j_gene: TRBJ2-4
v_gene: TRBV4-1
CDR3aa: CASSPGLLGNIQYF

abundance: -
j_gene: TRBJ1-1
v_gene: TRBV27
CDR3aa: CASSLIGQMNTEAFF

abundance: many
j_gene: TRBJ1-3
v_gene: TRBV5-5
CDR3aa: CASSFVTGAGNTIYF

abundance: -
j_gene: TRBJ2-7
v_gene: TRBV6-1
CDR3aa: CASSDIYEQYF

abundance: -
j_gene: TRBJ2-2
v_gene: TRBV11-2
CDR3aa: CASSSRGAGMAGELFF

abundance: -
j_gene: TRBJ2-1
v_gene: TRBV5-1
CDR3aa: CASSFGANEQFF

abundance: -
j_gene: TRBJ1-1
v_gene: TRBV3-1/TRBV3-2
CDR3aa: CASSQVSGNTEAFF

abundance: -
j_gene: TRBJ2-7
v_gene: TRBV5-1
CDR3aa: CASSLGNRGGSYEQYF

abundance: once
j_gene: TRBJ2-7
v_gene: TRBV2
CDR3aa: CASRGTGDYEQYF

abundance: -
j_gene: TRBJ1-6
v_gene: TRBV6-5
CDR3aa: CASKLADSPLHF

abundance: -
j_gene: TRBJ1-1
v_gene: TRBV20-1
CDR3aa: CSASLSGDTEAFF

abundance: -
j_gene: TRBJ2-1
v_gene: TRBV5-1
CDR3aa: CASSRSRVSYNEQFF

abundance: -
j_gene: TRBJ1-3
v_gene: TRBV5-4
CDR3aa: CASSRMGQGSGNTIYF

abundance: once
j_gene: TRBJ2-7
v_gene: TRBV19
CDR3aa: CASSPTPPTDYEQYF

abundance: -
j_gene: TRBJ2-1
v_gene: TRBV6-5
CDR3aa: CASSPRLNEQFF

abundance: -
j_gene: TRBJ2-7
v_gene: TRBV5-1
CDR3aa: CASSLGGPSYEQYF

abundance: -
j_gene: TRBJ1-4
v_gene: TRBV7-6
CDR3aa: CASSLALTGAKDEKLFF

abundance: -
j_gene: TRBJ2-7
v_gene: TRBV2
CDR3aa: CASMGLDYEQYF

abundance: once
j_gene: TRBJ1-2
v_gene: TRBV12-5
CDR3aa: CASGLDLNYGYTF

abundance: -
j_gene: TRBJ2-5
v_gene: TRBV14
CDR3aa: CASSSTGVRETQYF

abundance: -
j_gene: TRBJ2-7
v_gene: TRBV6-5
CDR3aa: CAYGVAEQYF

abundance: -
j_gene: TRBJ1-5
v_gene: TRBV28
CDR3aa: CASSLFHQGYSNQPQHF

abundance: -
j_gene: TRBJ1-6
v_gene: TRBV28
CDR3aa: CASSLAGQAFSDNSPLHF

abundance: few
j_gene: TRBJ2-1
v_gene: TRBV2
CDR3aa: CASSEKMASGGLLYNEQFF

abundance: -
j_gene: TRBJ1-1
v_gene: TRBV5-4
CDR3aa: CASSLVLQGRLGTEAFF

abundance: -
j_gene: TRBJ2-1
v_gene: TRBV9
CDR3aa: CASSVSASGYNEQFF

abundance: -
j_gene: TRBJ2-5
v_gene: TRBV15
CDR3aa: CATSRDLASRGTQYF

abundance: -
j_gene: TRBJ2-7
v_gene: TRBV7-9
CDR3aa: CASSPPSFEQYF

abundance: once
j_gene: TRBJ2-3
v_gene: TRBV3-1/TRBV3-2
CDR3aa: CASSQAHGGPTDTQYF

abundance: -
j_gene: TRBJ2-3
v_gene: TRBV6-5
CDR3aa: CASKGRGGTVDTQYF

abundance: -
j_gene: TRBJ2-1
v_gene: TRBV4-1
CDR3aa: CASSDPRRGSYNEQFF

abundance: -
j_gene: TRBJ2-3
v_gene: TRBV5-1
CDR3aa: CASSLASVGADTQYF

abundance: -
j_gene: TRBJ1-1
v_gene: TRBV7-8
CDR3aa: CASSSQQGEAFF

abundance: -
j_gene: TRBJ2-2
v_gene: TRBV5-5
CDR3aa: CASSPTGTSGGIGELFF

abundance: few
j_gene: TRBJ1-2
v_gene: TRBV5-6
CDR3aa: CASSWGQDYGYTF

abundance: -
j_gene: TRBJ1-2
v_gene: TRBV4-1
CDR3aa: CASSLPSGSYGYTF

abundance: -
j_gene: TRBJ1-3
v_gene: TRBV5-1
CDR3aa: CASSLDGGNTIYF

abundance: -
j_gene: TRBJ2-5
v_gene: TRBV2
CDR3aa: CASGSEYQETQYF

abundance: -
j_gene: TRBJ2-7
v_gene: TRBV24-1
CDR3aa: CATSDPGTAGYEQYF